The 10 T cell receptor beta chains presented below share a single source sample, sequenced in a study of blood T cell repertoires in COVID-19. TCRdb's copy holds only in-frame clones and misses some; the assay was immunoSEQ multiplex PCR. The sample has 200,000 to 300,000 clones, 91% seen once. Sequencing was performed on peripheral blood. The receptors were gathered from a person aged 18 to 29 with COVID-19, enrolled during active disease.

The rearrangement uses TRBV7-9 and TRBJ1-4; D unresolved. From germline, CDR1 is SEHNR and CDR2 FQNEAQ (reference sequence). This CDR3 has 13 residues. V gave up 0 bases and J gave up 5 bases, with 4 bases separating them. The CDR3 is CASSLASNEKLFF. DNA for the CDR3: TGTGCCAGCAGCTTAGCTTCGAATGAAAAACTGTTTTTT.

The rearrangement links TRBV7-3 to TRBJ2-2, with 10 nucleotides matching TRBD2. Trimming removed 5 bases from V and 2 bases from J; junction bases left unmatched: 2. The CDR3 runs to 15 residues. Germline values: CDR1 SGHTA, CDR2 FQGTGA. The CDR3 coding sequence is TGTGCCAGCAGCCCTAGCGGGAGTAACACCGGGGAGCTGTTTTTT. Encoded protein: CASSPSGSNTGELFF.

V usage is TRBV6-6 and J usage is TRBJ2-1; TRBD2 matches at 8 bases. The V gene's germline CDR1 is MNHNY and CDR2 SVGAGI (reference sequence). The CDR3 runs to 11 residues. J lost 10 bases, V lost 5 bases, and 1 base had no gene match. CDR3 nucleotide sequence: TGTGCCAGCAGTGCTAGCGGGGAGCAGTTCTTC. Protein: CASSASGEQFF.

The CDR3 loop is CASSLVADEQYF. The CDR3 region has the DNA TGTGCCAGCAGTTTAGTCGCGGACGAGCAGTACTTC. This chain connects TRBV12-3 or TRBV12-4 to TRBJ2-7; D unclear. The CDR3 totals 12 residues. V lost 1 base and J lost 5, with 6 bases in between.

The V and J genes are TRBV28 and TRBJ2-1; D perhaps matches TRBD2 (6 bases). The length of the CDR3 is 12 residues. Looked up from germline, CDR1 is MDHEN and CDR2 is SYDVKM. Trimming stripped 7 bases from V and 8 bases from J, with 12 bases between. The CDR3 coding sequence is TGTGCCAGCAAGGGCGGGACCCATGAGCAGTTCTTC. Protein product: CASKGGTHEQFF.

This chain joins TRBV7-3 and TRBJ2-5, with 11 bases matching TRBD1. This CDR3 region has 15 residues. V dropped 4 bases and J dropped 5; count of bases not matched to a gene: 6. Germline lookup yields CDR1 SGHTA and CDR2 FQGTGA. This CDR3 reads CASSSHRDRGETQYF. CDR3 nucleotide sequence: TGTGCCAGCAGCTCTCACCGGGACAGGGGGGAGACCCAGTACTTC.

The DNA for the CDR3 is TGCGCCAGCAGTCCCACTGGGAACACTGAAGCTTTCTTT. Translation: CASSPTGNTEAFF. The rearrangement links TRBV4-1 to TRBJ1-1, with unresolved D. V was cut by 6 bases and J by 1 base, with 9 bases left in between. CDR3 size: 13 residues. Germline loops: CDR1 MGHRA, CDR2 YSYEKL.

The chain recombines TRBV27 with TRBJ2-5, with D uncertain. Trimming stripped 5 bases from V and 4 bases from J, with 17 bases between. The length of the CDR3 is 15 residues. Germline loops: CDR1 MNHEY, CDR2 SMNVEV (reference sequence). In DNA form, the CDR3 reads TGTGCCAGCAGTCGAGGCTTGGTGGGTATAGAGACCCAGTACTTC. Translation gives CASSRGLVGIETQYF.

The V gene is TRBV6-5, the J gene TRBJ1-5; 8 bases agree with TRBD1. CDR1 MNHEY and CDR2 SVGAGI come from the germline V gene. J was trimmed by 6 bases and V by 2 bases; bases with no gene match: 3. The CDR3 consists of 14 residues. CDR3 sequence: CASSYGQGAQPQHF. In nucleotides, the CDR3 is TGTGCCAGCAGTTACGGGCAGGGGGCTCAGCCCCAGCATTTT.

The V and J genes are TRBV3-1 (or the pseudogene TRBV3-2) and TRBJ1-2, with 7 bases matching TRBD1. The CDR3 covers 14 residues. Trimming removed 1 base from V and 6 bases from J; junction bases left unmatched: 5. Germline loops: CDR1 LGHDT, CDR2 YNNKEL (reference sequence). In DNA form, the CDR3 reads TGTGCCAGCAGCCAAGGACAGGGAATTGATGGCTACACCTTC. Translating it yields CASSQGQGIDGYTF.